The clone carrying this TCR beta chain was counted a few times. The target antigen is unknown. The V gene lost 5 bases and the J gene lost 1 base, with 14 bases spanning the gap. The CDR3 is 14 residues long. CDR1 GTSNPN and CDR2 SVGIG come from the germline V gene (reference sequence). This sample stems from a study of T-cell reconstitution after alpha-beta-depleted transplantation in children. The TCRbeta library incorporated unique molecular identifiers. MiXCR, run by TCRdb on the PCR reads, gives a single entry per CDR3 protein. Here the sample spans about 300,000 distinct CDR3 sequences, over 9% being singletons. Study-level results: At one year after transplant, newly produced T cells mostly accounted for T-cell counts and diversity. Approximately two months post-transplant, alpha-beta T cells reportedly originated from several hundred expanded graft clones.

The chain uses TRBV30 and TRBJ2-5; D may correspond to TRBD1 or TRBD2 (5 bases each). This receptor was taken from a boy in the first two years of life with acute myeloid leukemia, due to receive a stem cell transplant. The source material was PBMCs, sampled before TCRalphabeta/CD19-depleted stem cell transplant. CDR3 nucleotides: TGTGCCTGGGGGGGAGTCGGGTTCCAAGAGACCCAGTACTTC. Translating it yields CAWGGVGFQETQYF.